This T cell receptor (beta chain) came from a study of T cells in Graves' hyperthyroidism and ophthalmopathy (dated by TCRdb to the late 2010s). For context, the study as a whole: Peripheral blood was sampled at the time of initial diagnosis, prior to any treatment. To identify TCR V-J signatures that set the groups apart, the researchers used a discovery cohort of 100 patients, made up of roughly 40 with Graves' ophthalmopathy and about 60 with stable Graves' hyperthyroidism. The 100 or so discovery patients were divided at random into training and test sets in a 7:3 ratio. In addition, the study compared T-cell repertoires in thyroid tissue and in blood from about 6 Graves' hyperthyroidism patients. After sampling, hyperthyroidism patients received methimazole starting at 30 mg daily, and ophthalmopathy patients received high-dose intravenous methylprednisolone. Whether ophthalmopathy could be predicted prospectively was tested in an independent validation cohort made up of 18 to 20 hyperthyroidism patients plus 17 patients who later progressed to ophthalmopathy. The paper reports TCR Vbeta CDR3 sequencing of some 140 peripheral blood samples: some 41 ophthalmopathy, around 80 hyperthyroidism and approximately 17 progressor patients.

The CDR3 starts with the cysteine, ends with the phenylalanine, and has 15 residues. The CDR3 DNA has 45 bases and is translated from base 1. CDR1 and CDR2 were assigned from the germline V gene as MNHNS and SASEGT. V sheds 5 bases and J sheds 6 bases, leaving 14 bases between their ends. The TCR beta CDR3 regions were amplified from the RNA transcripts. The TCR CDR3 was subjected to a first round of RT-PCR using the HTBI primer set and the Qiagen OneStep RT-PCR kit. Libraries were constructed in a second round of multiplex PCR, after which size selection and purification were performed. The libraries were sequenced on an Illumina HiSeq2000 using paired-end 100 bp reads. The published analysis was carried out like this. Raw data were processed with SOAPnuke, discarding reads with adapters, uncalled bases, mean Phred below 15, or no exact constant-primer or identifier match. COPE v1.2.5 was used to merge the high-quality paired reads, and each unique nucleotide sequence was defined as a clonotype. MiTCR v1.1 was used to align clonotypes to the IMGT TRBV, TRBD and TRBJ reference segments. The analysis was restricted to V-J combinations with a frequency above 0.0001, which together covered 99.2% of the repertoires. A TCS score was defined as the ratio of F50 (clonal expansion) to E x V (chaos), with BLOSUM62-based TCRdist applied between CDR3 peptides within each V-J. Welch's t-statistics and random forest reduced fewer than 550 V-J features to roughly 13, which were used in a naive Bayes classifier (R e1071). TCRdb's own reprocessing of the public reads used fastp at Q25 and MiXCR and kept productive beta chains. Duplicate CDR3 protein sequences are folded into a single record with the most common DNA and genes. The V and J calls and clone size are TCRdb's, not the authors'. The sample has some 510,000 distinct CDR3 sequences on record, 20% of them singletons. The ten largest clones take up about a quarter of the sample.

In the case of this clonotype: Its antigen is currently not known. The record has no base qualities; no much larger clone is one base away.

The paper as a whole reports these results and caveats: In validation, the model predicted progression to ophthalmopathy with just under 71% sensitivity and approximately 72% specificity, a median of 6.5 months before onset. No statistical method was used to fix the sample size in advance, and group allocation was not hidden from the investigators. Ophthalmopathy was separated from stable hyperthyroidism by a 13 V-J signature model, with approximately 90% sensitivity and about 81% specificity obtained in cross-validation and 80%/75% obtained in testing. Most expanded thyroid clonotypes (frequency above 0.001) were also detected in blood, a finding suggesting that blood repertoires may reflect thyroid immune responses.

Stable Graves' hyperthyroidism was defined as no progression to ophthalmopathy during 18 months of follow-up. The hyperthyroidism patients were between 18 and 65 years old and newly diagnosed, with a disease duration of less than 2 months. Exclusion was applied to patients with uncontrolled infections, other autoimmune diseases, pregnancy or lactation. Diagnoses relied on clinical symptoms, serum thyroxine and TRAb, thyroid ultrasound and orbital computed tomography. PBMCs were isolated from around 10 ml of fresh peripheral blood by Ficoll-Paque density gradient centrifugation. Trizol reagent was used to extract total RNA, and RNA quality was then checked on an Agilent 2100 Bioanalyzer.

The TCR comes from a man aged 18 to 29 with Graves' hyperthyroidism. Material for sequencing was blood. The rearranged chain carries TRBV6-1 and TRBJ1-6; TRBD1 is a possible D gene, resting on 5 matching bases. The CDR3 sequence is CASSPRTRFNSPLHF. The nucleotide sequence is given as TGTGCCAGCAGTCCGCGGACAAGGTTTAATTCACCCCTCCACTTT.